This is a list of T cell receptor beta chains from one sample in a study of CD8+ T cells in alopecia areata. Measured with immunoSEQ multiplex PCR; TCRdb has only the in-frame clones, and not every one. The sample yields about 210,000 clones, more than 45% seen once. Sequenced here: CD4+ T cells sorted from blood, sampled at week 4, from a patient treated with tofacitinib. The receptors come from a human donor with alopecia areata. Both conserved end residues are part of each CDR3. D genes are given only for firm matches. Clone size, where shown, is once, few, many, or a class for clones that have expanded.

j_gene	abundance	d_gene	v_gene	CDR3nt	CDR3aa
TRBJ2-7	.	TRBD1	TRBV5-1	TGCGCCAGCAGCGTCGACAGGGGACACCCCTACGAGCAGTACTTC	CASSVDRGHPYEQYF
TRBJ2-3	few	TRBD1	TRBV18	TGTGCCAGCTACAGACAGGGGTCAGATACGCAGTATTTT	CASYRQGSDTQYF
TRBJ1-2	once	TRBD1	TRBV29-1	TGCAGCGTCACACGACTCCTGACAGGGGGCGCGGGTGGCTACACCTTC	CSVTRLLTGGAGGYTF
TRBJ1-4	few	.	TRBV19	TGTGCCAGTAGTATTTGGGGATCTAATGAAAAACTGTTTTTT	CASSIWGSNEKLFF
TRBJ2-5	.	.	TRBV4-2	TGTGCCAGCAGCCAAGTGTCCTTAGGGAACAACCACAGGGTAGAGACCCAGTACTTC	CASSQVSLGNNHRVETQYF
TRBJ2-3	.	TRBD2	TRBV29-1	TGCAGCGTTGGGATTAGCGGGGGGACTTTCCGCGCGGATACGCAGTATTTT	CSVGISGGTFRADTQYF
TRBJ2-3	.	.	TRBV30	TGTGCCTGGAGTGTTTCCCTTCGAGATACGCAGTATTTT	CAWSVSLRDTQYF
TRBJ1-2	.	.	TRBV6-1	TGTGCCAGCGGGATAAGGTCTACTAACTATGGCTACACCTTC	CASGIRSTNYGYTF
TRBJ1-5	.	TRBD1	TRBV5-6	TGTGCCAGCAGCCCCTTTGGACAGGGCGCTCAGCCCCAGCATTTT	CASSPFGQGAQPQHF
TRBJ2-1	.	TRBD2	TRBV9	TGTGCCAGCAGCGTAGACCCTAGCGGGGGCTACAATGAGCAGTTCTTC	CASSVDPSGGYNEQFF
TRBJ1-1	few	.	TRBV29-1	TGCAGCGTTGAAGATCGTGGGGCAGAAGAAGCTTTCTTT	CSVEDRGAEEAFF
TRBJ2-1	.	.	TRBV6-5	TGTGCCAGCAGCTCTCCCGGGACACAGCAGTTCTTC	CASSSPGTQQFF
TRBJ2-1	.	.	TRBV9	TGTGCCAGCAGCGTAGGCGTGAGCGGTTACTACAATGAGCAGTTCTTC	CASSVGVSGYYNEQFF
TRBJ2-1	.	TRBD2	TRBV4-3	TGCGCCAGCAGCCAAGACCTAGCGGGGGCTTACAATGAGCAGTTCTTC	CASSQDLAGAYNEQFF
TRBJ2-7	.	.	TRBV4-3	TGCGCCAGCAGCCAAGAGAACTTAGGACGGACCGAGCAGTACTTC	CASSQENLGRTEQYF
TRBJ1-2	.	.	TRBV19	TGTGCCAGTACAGGGATCTATGGCTACACCTTC	CASTGIYGYTF
TRBJ1-1	once	.	TRBV5-1	TGCGCCAGCAGTCGCACCTGGGGGAACACTGAAGCTTTCTTT	CASSRTWGNTEAFF
TRBJ1-2	once	.	TRBV30	TGTGCCTGGAGTGTACGGGGCGATGGCTACACCTTC	CAWSVRGDGYTF
TRBJ2-2	.	.	TRBV6-5	TGTGCCAGCAGTTACCTGCAGGGGAGAGGGACCGGGGAGCTGTTTTTT	CASSYLQGRGTGELFF
TRBJ1-5	.	.	TRBV6-5	TGTGCCAGCAGTGTGGGCCAGAATCAGCCCCAGCATTTT	CASSVGQNQPQHF
TRBJ1-6	.	TRBD1	TRBV4-3	TGCGCCAGCAGCCAAGCTCCGGGACAGATTAATTCACCCCTCCACTTT	CASSQAPGQINSPLHF
TRBJ1-2	.	.	TRBV6-1	TGTGCCAGCAGTGAACAGGCGGAGATCTATGGCTACACCTTC	CASSEQAEIYGYTF
TRBJ2-7	.	TRBD1	TRBV5-1	TGCGCCAGCAGCTTTCGTTACAGGGGCAACGAGCAGTACTTC	CASSFRYRGNEQYF
TRBJ1-1	.	.	TRBV7-2	TGTGCCAGCAGCTTCATCCCGGGACAATCGAACACTGTAGCTTTCTTT	CASSFIPGQSNTVAFF
TRBJ2-1	once	.	TRBV9	TGTGCCAGCAGCGGGACCCCTTGGGGTGAGCAGTTCTTC	CASSGTPWGEQFF
TRBJ1-5	once	.	TRBV25-1	TGTGCCAGCAGTGAATCCGACACCTTATATCAGCCCCAGCATTTT	CASSESDTLYQPQHF
TRBJ2-5	.	TRBD2	TRBV7-8	TGTGCCAGCAGCTTTCGGGGGGGTGAAGAGACCCAGTACTTC	CASSFRGGEETQYF
TRBJ2-5	.	.	TRBV9	TGTGCCAGCAGCGTCCCCCCGGAGGGGAGTCCCCAGTACTTC	CASSVPPEGSPQYF
TRBJ2-1	.	.	TRBV30	TGTGCCTGGAGTCAGGCACATGAGCAGTTCTTC	CAWSQAHEQFF
TRBJ1-1	.	.	TRBV29-1	TGCAGCGTTGCCCCGGGAGGCACTGAAGCTTTCTTT	CSVAPGGTEAFF
TRBJ1-1	.	.	TRBV5-1	TGCGCCAGCAGCTTGTCGGGGGTCACTGAAGCTTTCTTT	CASSLSGVTEAFF
TRBJ1-3	.	.	TRBV30	TGTGCCTGGGACAGGAATGGAAACACCATATATTTT	CAWDRNGNTIYF
TRBJ1-1	.	.	TRBV30	TGTGCCTGGAGTTTTAGCCTCAACACTGAAGCTTTCTTT	CAWSFSLNTEAFF
TRBJ2-5	.	.	TRBV18	TGTGCCAGCTCACCTCCAGGGGATGGTGAGACCCAGTACTTC	CASSPPGDGETQYF
TRBJ1-5	.	.	TRBV30	TGTGCCTGGAGTTCCGGGAATCTCCTCAATCAGCCCCAGCATTTT	CAWSSGNLLNQPQHF
TRBJ1-2	.	.	TRBV30	TGTGCCTGGATTCAGACCCTAGGCTATGGCTACACCTTC	CAWIQTLGYGYTF
TRBJ2-1	.	TRBD2	TRBV6-1	TGTGCCAGCAGTGGGACTAGCGGGGGCTCCTACAATGAGCAGTTCTTC	CASSGTSGGSYNEQFF
TRBJ1-5	.	TRBD1	TRBV30	TGTGCCTGGAGTGTAGGACAGGGGGTCAATCAGCCCCAGCATTTT	CAWSVGQGVNQPQHF
TRBJ1-1	many	.	TRBV7-2	TGTGCCAGCAGCTTAGCTGCAGGGCGTAACACTGAAGCTTTCTTT	CASSLAAGRNTEAFF
TRBJ1-5	.	.	TRBV10-2	TGCGCCAGCAGTGAGCCCGGTGGTCAGCCCCAGCATTTT	CASSEPGGQPQHF
TRBJ2-3	few	TRBD1	TRBV7-3	TGTGCCAGCAGCTTCGGACCCGGGACAGGGGGCGCGGAAGATACGCAGTATTTT	CASSFGPGTGGAEDTQYF
TRBJ1-1	.	.	TRBV29-1	TGCAGCGTTGAAACTTCCAACACTGAAGCTTTCTTT	CSVETSNTEAFF